The entry that follows covers one T cell receptor beta chain sequence. TCRdb processed the reads anew with MiXCR; each CDR3 protein has one entry. In the table there are 150,000 to 200,000 distinct CDR3 sequences, 15% to 20% of which are singletons. The data belong to a study of T cell repertoires in cytomegalovirus infection. The CDR3 contains 16 residues. V was pared by 0 bases and J by 5 bases, with 16 bases between. Sequencing was performed on CD8+ T cells from PBMCs. This sequence originates from a human donor in good health (CMV status not recorded). Some clones in this sample may be carry-over from other donors' samples. The chain carries TRBV12-3 or TRBV12-4 and TRBJ1-2, with a possible D match to TRBD1 (5 bases). The CDR3 spells CASSLALSGASYGYTF. The DNA of the CDR3 is TGTGCCAGCAGTTTAGCACTCTCCGGGGCCTCATATGGCTACACCTTC.